This TCR beta chain was observed in a study of T cell responses to AZD1222 COVID-19 vaccine. Study outcomes and limitations: Within unmutated variant regions lay the reported targets of nearly half of spike-specific TCRs. Increases in Spike-specific TCR breadth and depth were seen after two AZD1222 doses. Donors in the cohort were predominantly white British and more often female, and clonal diversity was possibly underestimated.

A note on this clone: The antigen remains unidentified.

The germline V gene has CDR1 MDHEN and CDR2 SYDVKM. The V gene lost 5 bases and the J gene lost 3 bases, with 23 bases spanning the gap. The CDR3 has 17 residues. Using immunoSEQ multiplex PCR, the repertoire was profiled, and TCRdb retains in-frame clones only, with some absent. Here the sample spans some 87,000 clones, approximately 90% being singletons. This sequence originates from an adult in good health. The chain uses TRBV28 and TRBJ2-7; no clear D. The specimen was peripheral blood, collected on day 0 of MenACWY control vaccination. The chain's CDR3 is CASSPPTPVFGFYEQYF. CDR3 DNA sequence: TGTGCCAGCAGTCCACCCACCCCCGTTTTCGGTTTCTACGAGCAGTACTTC.